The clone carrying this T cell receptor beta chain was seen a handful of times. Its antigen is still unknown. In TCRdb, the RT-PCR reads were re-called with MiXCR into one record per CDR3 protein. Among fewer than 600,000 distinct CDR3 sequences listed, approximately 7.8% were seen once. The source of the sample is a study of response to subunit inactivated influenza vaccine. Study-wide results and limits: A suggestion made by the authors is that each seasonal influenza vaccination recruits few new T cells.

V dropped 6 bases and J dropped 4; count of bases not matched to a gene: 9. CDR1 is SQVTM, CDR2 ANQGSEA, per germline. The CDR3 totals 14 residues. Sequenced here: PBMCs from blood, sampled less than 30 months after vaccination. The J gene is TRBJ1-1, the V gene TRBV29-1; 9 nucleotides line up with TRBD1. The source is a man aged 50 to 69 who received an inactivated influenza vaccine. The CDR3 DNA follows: TGCAGCGTGGAGGAACAGGGGGCGCGCACTGAAGCTTTCTTT. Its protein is CSVEEQGARTEAFF.